The 30 T cell receptor beta chains listed next were all sequenced from one sample in a study of CD8+ T cells in alopecia areata. Once RNA had been extracted, it was reverse transcribed into cDNA to act as the sequencing template. Generated by immunoSEQ multiplex PCR, the TCRdb table keeps only in-frame clones and is missing some. The table includes 200,000 to 250,000 clones, 50% to 70% detected once. The treatment here: oral pan-JAK inhibitor, 5-10 mg twice daily. Sequences were derived from CD4+ T cells sorted from blood, sampled at week 4, from a patient treated with tofacitinib. These receptors were obtained from a human donor with alopecia areata.

V gene TRBV27 combines with J gene TRBJ2-7; D is ambiguous. V gave up 4 bases and J gave up 0 bases, with 4 bases separating them. There are 12 residues in the CDR3. Germline CDR1 and CDR2: MNHEY and SMNVEV (reference sequence). This chain's CDR3 is CASSSFSYEQYF. Written as DNA, the CDR3 is TGTGCCAGCAGTTCATTCTCCTACGAGCAGTACTTC.

The chain uses TRBV13 and TRBJ1-1, with D unclear. Germline CDR1 is PRHDT and CDR2 is FYEKMQ (reference sequence). Trimming stripped 0 bases from V and 1 base from J, with 3 bases between. This CDR3 is 13 amino acids long. CDR3 in DNA: TGTGCCAGCAGCTTAGGAACGAACACTGAAGCTTTCTTT. Protein product: CASSLGTNTEAFF. Variable domain in full (rest from reference TRBV13 and TRBJ1-1): AAGVIQSPRHLIKEKRETATLKCYPIPRHDTVYWYQQGPGQDPQFLISFYEKMQSDKGSIPDRFSAQQFSDYHSELNMSSLELGDSALYFCASSLGTNTEAFFGQGTRLTVV.

This clone was recorded at least ten times. V gene TRBV14 combines with J gene TRBJ2-7; no definite D call. This CDR3 comprises 14 residues. CDR1 and CDR2 from the germline V gene are SGHDN and FVKESK. Trimming left V 0 bases short and J 5 bases short, with 11 bases between. CDR3 coding DNA: TGTGCCAGCAGCCAAGATCTAACGGCCCACGAGCAGTACTTC. Translating it yields CASSQDLTAHEQYF.

This clone has only a few counts. The V call is TRBV19, the J call TRBJ2-6; the match to TRBD1 covers 7 bases. Losses at the gene ends were 2 bases for V and 4 bases for J; bases not matched to a gene: 8. Germline V gene data show CDR1 as LNHDA and CDR2 as SQIVND (reference sequence). The CDR3 is 17 amino acids. The CDR3 coding sequence is TGTGCCAGTAGTATAAACAGGGGACGGTCGGGGGCCAACGTCCTGACTTTC. Encoded protein: CASSINRGRSGANVLTF.

The rearrangement joins TRBV7-2 to TRBJ1-4, with D possibly being TRBD1 (5 bases). With 4 bases removed from V and 7 bases from J, the gap between germline ends came to 13 bases. The CDR3 has 14 residues. CDR1 SGHTA and CDR2 FQGNSA come from the germline V gene. DNA for the CDR3: TGTGCCAGCAGCTCCGCCAGGGCGAGTGAAAAACTGTTTTTT. Translation gives CASSSARASEKLFF.

The genes are TRBV29-1 and TRBJ1-1; D gene uncertain. Germline V gene sequence: CDR1 SQVTM, CDR2 ANQGSEA. Trimming took 3 bases from V and 3 from J, leaving 11 bases between them. The CDR3 extends over 13 amino acids. The CDR3 DNA is TGCAGCGTTGATGACACTGGGGACACTGAAGCTTTCTTT. Translating it yields CSVDDTGDTEAFF.

This clone was observed a handful of times. Within the sample, other DNA sequences also encode this same CDR3. This chain joins TRBV29-1 and TRBJ1-1; weak D call: TRBD1 (6 bases). The CDR3 totals 12 residues. V shed 4 bases and J shed 1 base, with 7 bases lying between them. The germline V gene has CDR1 SQVTM and CDR2 ANQGSEA. CDR3 loop: CSVGGANTEAFF. CDR3 DNA: TGCAGCGTTGGGGGGGCGAACACTGAAGCTTTCTTT.

A few counts support this clone. The rearrangement joins TRBV18 to TRBJ2-1, with 12 bases aligning to TRBD2. V trimming: 3 bases; J trimming: 7 bases; junction bases outside the gene matches: 7. From germline, CDR1 is KGHSH and CDR2 LQKENI. This CDR3 is built from 16 residues. As DNA, the CDR3 is TGTGCCAGCTCACCCACCCTAGCGGGGGGGCCGAATGAGCAGTTCTTC. It specifies CASSPTLAGGPNEQFF.

CDR3 DNA sequence: TGCAGCGTTGAAAAAAGCCCTCAAAACATTCAGTACTTC. Its protein is CSVEKSPQNIQYF. V usage is TRBV29-1 and J usage is TRBJ2-4; D is unclear. Germline CDR1 and CDR2: SQVTM and ANQGSEA. Trimming pared 2 bases from V and 5 bases from J, leaving 10 bases between. This CDR3 has 13 residues.

The V and J genes are TRBV11-3 and TRBJ2-7, with D perhaps matching TRBD1 (6 bases). This CDR3 has 14 residues. Germline V gene sequence: CDR1 SGHNT, CDR2 YENEEA. Trimming cost V 4 bases and J 6 bases, with 16 bases left between them. As DNA, the CDR3 is TGTGCCAGCAGCTCTACATCAGGGGCTTTCGAGCAGTACTTC. This encodes CASSSTSGAFEQYF.

This chain links TRBV5-1 with TRBJ1-5, with D perhaps matching TRBD1 (5 bases). There are 15 residues in the CDR3. From germline, CDR1 is SGHRS and CDR2 YFSETQ. Deletions cut 0 bases from V and 3 bases from J, with 10 bases between. CDR3: CASSLEGTVNQPQHF. The CDR3 nucleotides read TGCGCCAGCAGCTTGGAGGGGACCGTCAATCAGCCCCAGCATTTT.

A few counts support this clone. The chain couples TRBV2 to TRBJ1-1; no firm D call. Trimming took off 5 bases at V and 11 bases at J, with 24 bases between the two ends. The CDR3 extends over 15 amino acids. Germline CDR1 reads SNHLY; CDR2 reads FYNNEI. The CDR3 region is CASSKSRGSTEEAFF. CDR3 DNA: TGTGCCAGCAGTAAAAGTAGAGGGTCCACGGAAGAGGCTTTCTTT.

The chain has TRBV5-1 and TRBJ1-1; D is ambiguous. V was trimmed by 5 bases and J by 3 bases, leaving 11 bases between them. The CDR3 totals 13 residues. Germline V gene lookup returns CDR1 SGHRS and CDR2 YFSETQ. CDR3: CASRVSLDTEAFF. The CDR3 DNA sequence: TGCGCCAGCAGGGTCTCTTTGGACACTGAAGCTTTCTTT.

The sample holds many counts of this clone. The chain employs TRBV6-6 and TRBJ1-2, with D possibly being TRBD1 (6 bases). The germline V gene has CDR1 MNHNY and CDR2 SVGAGI (reference sequence). V lost 7 bases, J lost 2 bases, and 17 bases lay in between. The CDR3 length is 15 residues. The CDR3 spells CASIPPGALNYGYTF. The CDR3 DNA follows: TGTGCCAGCATTCCTCCGGGGGCTCTAAACTATGGCTACACCTTC.

Concerning this clone itself: Different DNA sequences within this sample yield the same CDR3. The rearrangement links TRBV29-1 to TRBJ2-3; D may be TRBD1 or TRBD2 (5 bases each). Germline V gene data show CDR1 as SQVTM and CDR2 as ANQGSEA. The CDR3 runs 14 residues. Trimming shortened V by 2 bases and J by 0 bases, and 9 bases separated the two germline ends. CDR3 in DNA: TGCAGCGTTGAACGAGGGGCGAGCACAGATACGCAGTATTTT. This gives the protein CSVERGASTDTQYF.

The chain combines TRBV7-6 with TRBJ2-2, with D perhaps assigned TRBD1 or TRBD2 (6 bases each). The CDR3 has 14 amino acids. Germline V gene sequence: CDR1 SGHVS, CDR2 FNYEAQ. The V and J ends lost 1 base and 6 bases respectively, with 9 bases between them. Here the CDR3 DNA reads TGTGCCAGCAGCTTAGGAAGGGGGGCCGGGGAGCTGTTTTTT. Amino acid sequence: CASSLGRGAGELFF.

The V call is TRBV19, the J call TRBJ2-1; 8 positions agree with TRBD1. This CDR3 contains 16 residues. V lost 2 bases and J lost 6; bases outside the gene matches: 9. Looked up from germline, CDR1 is LNHDA and CDR2 is SQIVND (reference sequence). The CDR3 sequence: CASSITSGGIRNEQFF. Written as DNA, the CDR3 is TGTGCCAGTAGTATAACCTCAGGGGGCATACGCAATGAGCAGTTCTTC.

This rearrangement joins TRBV14 to TRBJ2-3, with TRBD2 identical over 11 bases. This CDR3 region has 14 residues. V gave up 4 bases and J gave up 6 bases; unmatched junction bases: 3. Germline lookup yields CDR1 SGHDN and CDR2 FVKESK. CDR3: CASSRTSGLDTQYF. DNA of the CDR3: TGTGCCAGCAGCCGGACTAGCGGGTTGGATACGCAGTATTTT.

The chain links TRBV6-1 to TRBJ2-7, with D unresolved. Germline V gene lookup returns CDR1 MNHNS and CDR2 SASEGT. CDR3 size: 11 residues. The ends were cut back, 4 bases at V and 3 bases at J, with 4 bases in the middle. CDR3: CASSALYEQYF. The DNA of the CDR3 is TGTGCCAGCAGTGCCCTCTACGAGCAGTACTTC.

The J gene is TRBJ1-5, the V gene TRBV10-3; possible D gene TRBD1, 6 bases. Looked up from germline, CDR1 is ENHRY and CDR2 is SYGVKD. The CDR3 runs to 15 residues. Trimming removed 8 bases at V and 0 bases at J, with 14 bases between. In nucleotides, the CDR3 is TGTGCCATCGGTGGGACGGGGGCTAGCAATCAGCCCCAGCATTTT. It codes for CAIGGTGASNQPQHF.

This sequence joins TRBV27 and TRBJ1-6; D call uncertain. Trimming took 7 bases from V and 10 from J, leaving 14 bases between them. The germline CDR1 and CDR2 sequences are MNHEY and SMNVEV (reference sequence). The CDR3 has 13 amino acids. The CDR3 region has the DNA TGTGCCAGCACCCGGGAGAGAGGCTCACCCCTCCACTTT. This gives the protein CASTRERGSPLHF.

This clone came up many times. The gene calls are TRBV7-8 and TRBJ1-5; 8 bases are shared with TRBD1. Germline lookup yields CDR1 SGHVS and CDR2 FQNEAQ. V lost 7 bases, J lost 0 bases, and 5 bases stayed unmatched. The CDR3 runs to 15 residues. The CDR3 sequence is CASTPTGGSNQPQHF. The CDR3, as DNA: TGTGCCAGCACCCCCACAGGGGGTAGCAATCAGCCCCAGCATTTT.

This clone was found once. This chain links TRBV30 with TRBJ1-2; D is undetermined. This CDR3 contains 11 residues. Germline CDR1 GTSNPN, CDR2 SVGIG (reference sequence). V dropped 5 bases and J dropped 2 bases, with 6 bases sitting between them. The CDR3 DNA reads TGTGCCTGGGAGGACAACTATGGCTACACCTTC. Its translation: CAWEDNYGYTF.

This rearrangement joins TRBV29-1 to TRBJ2-1, with D unclear. Deletions cut 4 bases from V and 1 base from J, with 11 bases between. CDR1 and CDR2 (germline): SQVTM, ANQGSEA. The CDR3 totals 14 residues. Here the CDR3 DNA reads TGCAGCGTTGTAGTGCAGCGTTCCTACAATGAGCAGTTCTTC. Translating gives CSVVVQRSYNEQFF.

This clone came up many times. The chain joins TRBV2 to TRBJ1-1; no clear D gene. This CDR3 comprises 14 residues. Germline V CDR1 and CDR2: SNHLY, FYNNEI. Trimming took off 3 bases at V and 0 bases at J, with 8 bases between the two ends. CDR3 residues: CASSEGRMNTEAFF. The CDR3 region has the DNA TGTGCCAGCAGTGAGGGGAGGATGAACACTGAAGCTTTCTTT.

CDR3: CATSSSGLAGREQFF. CDR3 bases: TGTGCCACCAGCAGTTCGGGACTAGCGGGGAGGGAGCAGTTCTTC. The chain joins TRBV15 to TRBJ2-1; 13 bases match TRBD2. From germline, CDR1 is LNHNV and CDR2 YYDKDF (reference sequence). This CDR3 comprises 15 residues. With V trimmed by 3 bases and J by 10 bases, 6 bases remained unmatched.

Only a few counts were recorded for this clone. The identical CDR3 is also encoded by other nucleotide sequences in the sample. This chain joins TRBV4-1 and TRBJ1-1; D is undetermined. Looked up from germline, CDR1 is MGHRA and CDR2 is YSYEKL. V dropped 2 bases and J dropped 1 base, with 8 bases sitting between them. This CDR3 is built from 14 residues. As DNA, the CDR3 is TGCGCCAGCAGCCAACCTACAGAGAACACTGAAGCTTTCTTT. Translated: CASSQPTENTEAFF.

J is TRBJ2-3 and V is TRBV30; D uncertain. Trimming stripped 2 bases from V and 2 bases from J, with 14 bases between. CDR3 length: 15 amino acids. Germline loops: CDR1 GTSNPN, CDR2 SVGIG (reference sequence). The CDR3 DNA reads as TGTGCCTGGAGTCTAAAGCTTATGCACACAGATACGCAGTATTTT. Amino acid sequence: CAWSLKLMHTDTQYF. Filled out from reference TRBV30 and TRBJ2-3, the complete variable domain reads SQTIHQWPATLVQPVGSPLSLECTVEGTSNPNLYWYRQAAGRGLQLLFYSVGIGQISSEVPQNLSASRPQDRQFILSSKKLLLSDSGFYLCAWSLKLMHTDTQYFGPGTRLTVL.

The table lists this clone with a few counts. This same CDR3 is encoded by further DNA sequences in the sample. The CDR3: CAWRVGETQYF. CDR3 in DNA: TGTGCCTGGAGGGTCGGAGAGACCCAGTACTTC. The rearrangement uses TRBV30 and TRBJ2-5; D is unclear. Trimming removed 3 bases at V and 4 bases at J, with 6 bases between. Germline loops: CDR1 GTSNPN, CDR2 SVGIG (reference sequence). The CDR3 has 11 amino acids.

Only one count was recorded for this clone. This sequence joins TRBV11-3 and TRBJ1-1, with D perhaps matching TRBD1 (6 bases). Trimming took off 3 bases at V and 5 bases at J, with 16 bases between the two ends. Germline V CDR1 and CDR2: SGHNT, YENEEA. The CDR3 totals 15 residues. The CDR3 DNA reads as TGTGCCAGCAGCTTCTACAGGGAGGGTTTAACTGAAGCTTTCTTT. Translation gives CASSFYREGLTEAFF. The full variable domain, completed using reference TRBV11-3 and TRBJ1-1, is EAGVVQSPRYKIIEKKQPVAFWCNPISGHNTLYWYLQNLGQGPELLIRYENEEAVDDSQLPKDRFSAERLKGVDSTLKIQPAELGDSAVYLCASSFYREGLTEAFFGQGTRLTVV.